A single sample is the source of the 10 T cell receptor beta chains below, sequenced in a study of T cell responses to AZD1222 COVID-19 vaccine. Profiling relied on immunoSEQ multiplex PCR, and the TCRdb table lists in-frame clones only, not all of them. Of roughly 99,000 clones listed, 70% to 90% are singletons. The source was peripheral blood, collected on day 0 of AZD1222 vaccination. The receptor source for this set is an adult in good health.

This clone turned up a few times. The CDR3 loop is CASSLSWNEQFF. The CDR3 coding sequence is TGTGCCAGCAGTTTAAGCTGGAATGAGCAGTTCTTC. The chain links TRBV28 to TRBJ2-1; D gene ambiguous. The CDR3 contains 12 residues. Per the germline V gene, CDR1 is MDHEN and CDR2 is SYDVKM. V was shortened by 2 bases and J by 7 bases, with 6 bases between the two germline ends. The full variable domain, in which reference TRBV28 and TRBJ2-1 provide the parts outside the CDR3, is DVKVTQSSRYLVKRTGEKVFLECVQDMDHENMFWYRQDPGLGLRLIYFSYDVKMKEKGDIPEGYSVSREKKERFSLILESASTNQTSMYLCASSLSWNEQFFGPGTRLTVL.

This chain connects TRBV24-1 to TRBJ2-7, with a weak D call TRBD2 (5 bases). Trimming cost V 9 bases and J 2 bases, with 10 bases left between them. CDR1 is KGHDR, CDR2 SFDVKD, per germline. The length of the CDR3 is 12 residues. As DNA, the CDR3 is TGTGCCACCGCGAGCGGACCCTACGAGCAGTACTTC. This codes for CATASGPYEQYF.

This clone was picked up a small number of times. The same CDR3 can be traced to other DNA sequences in this sample. This chain links TRBV28 with TRBJ2-7; TRBD1 might be the D (5 bases). The CDR3 has 12 amino acids. V was trimmed by 6 bases and J by 4 bases, leaving 10 bases between them. Germline V gene lookup returns CDR1 MDHEN and CDR2 SYDVKM. CDR3 bases: TGTGCCAGCAGAAGGGGTAGGTACGAGCAGTACTTC. Translation gives CASRRGRYEQYF.

This chain joins TRBV19 and TRBJ1-5, with D unclear. This CDR3 has 15 residues. CDR1 is LNHDA, CDR2 SQIVND, per germline (reference sequence). With 5 bases removed from V and 4 bases from J, the gap between germline ends came to 15 bases. The CDR3 is CASSPGSGGNQPQHF. The CDR3 bases are TGTGCCAGTAGTCCGGGCTCTGGTGGGAATCAGCCCCAGCATTTT.

This sequence joins TRBV6-2 or TRBV6-3 and TRBJ2-7; 10 bases agree with TRBD1. V shed 0 bases and J 2 bases; nucleotides not matched to a gene: 4. Germline CDR1 and CDR2: MNHEY and SVGEGT. The CDR3 has 16 residues. The CDR3 region has the DNA TGTGCCAGCAGTTACTCGGGGACAGGGGATCCCTACGAGCAGTACTTC. Translating gives CASSYSGTGDPYEQYF.

The rearrangement links TRBV28 to TRBJ1-2; a possible D gene is TRBD1 (5 bases). This CDR3 contains 14 residues. V dropped 6 bases and J dropped 3 bases, with 14 bases sitting between them. Germline V lookup: CDR1 MDHEN, CDR2 SYDVKM. The CDR3, as DNA: TGTGCCAGCAGCACCCGTACAGGATACTATGGCTACACCTTC. This sequence encodes CASSTRTGYYGYTF.

The V and J genes are TRBV30 and TRBJ1-2; tentative D call: TRBD1 (5 bases). The CDR3 consists of 14 residues. The germline V gene encodes CDR1 GTSNPN and CDR2 SVGIG (reference sequence). Trimming cost V 2 bases and J 8 bases, with 18 bases left between them. CDR3 protein: CAWSFRGSRGGYTF. CDR3 sequence (DNA): TGTGCCTGGAGTTTCCGAGGGTCCCGGGGCGGCTACACCTTC.

The chain couples TRBV7-2 to TRBJ1-3; TRBD1 is a possible D gene (5 bases). This CDR3 spans 18 amino acids. Germline lookup yields CDR1 SGHTA and CDR2 FQGNSA. The V end was cut by 4 bases, the J end by 2 bases, with 21 bases between. The CDR3 region has the DNA TGTGCCAGCAGCTCCTATGGGGCCGATATAAATCCTGGAAACACCATATATTTT. Residues: CASSSYGADINPGNTIYF.

Regarding this clone: Other DNA sequences in the sample encode the same CDR3. V usage is TRBV28 and J usage is TRBJ2-3; TRBD2 agrees at 11 bases. Trimming at V came to 7 bases and at J to 2 bases, leaving 5 bases not matched to a gene. The CDR3 extends over 15 amino acids. In germline, CDR1 is MDHEN, CDR2 SYDVKM. CDR3: CASTQLAGATDTQYF. The CDR3 nucleotides read TGTGCCAGCACCCAACTAGCGGGAGCCACAGATACGCAGTATTTT.

The CDR3 DNA sequence: TGTGCCAGCTCGGACGGTAGCTCTGGAAACACCATATATTTT. Its translation is CASSDGSSGNTIYF. J is TRBJ1-3 and V is TRBV18; D is undetermined. The CDR3 sequence is 14 residues long. Between the trimmed V and J ends, which lost 6 bases and 0 bases, there was a span of 9 bases. CDR1 and CDR2 (germline): KGHSH, LQKENI.